This paragraph covers one TCR beta chain sequence. One Seattle source followed patients from active infection through their disease course. The data derive from a study of blood T cell repertoires in COVID-19. From germline, CDR1 is WSHSY and CDR2 SAAADI. The CDR3 has 14 amino acids. The V end was cut by 3 bases, the J end by 4 bases, with 12 bases between. Libraries were prepared by immunoSEQ multiplex PCR; TCRdb keeps only in-frame clonotypes and omits some of them. The sample yields roughly 250,000 clones, under 85% seen once. This chain connects TRBV10-2 to TRBJ1-1, with D maybe TRBD1 (6 bases). The sequenced sample consisted of peripheral blood. The sequence was obtained from a human donor with COVID-19, enrolled during active disease. The donor label of this sample is uncertain. DNA for the CDR3: TGCGCCAGCAGTGAACCTACAGGGCCCACTGAAGCTTTCTTT. Translation gives CASSEPTGPTEAFF.